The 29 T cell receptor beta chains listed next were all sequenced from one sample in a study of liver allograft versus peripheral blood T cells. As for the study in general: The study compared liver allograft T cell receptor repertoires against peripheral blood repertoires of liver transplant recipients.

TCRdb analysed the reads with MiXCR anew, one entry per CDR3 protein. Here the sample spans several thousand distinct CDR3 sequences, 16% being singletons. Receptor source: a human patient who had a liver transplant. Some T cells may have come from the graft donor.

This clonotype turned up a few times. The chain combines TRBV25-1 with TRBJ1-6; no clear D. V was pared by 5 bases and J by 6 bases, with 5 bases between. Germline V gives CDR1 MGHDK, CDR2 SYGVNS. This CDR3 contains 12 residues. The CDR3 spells CASSKFNSPLHF. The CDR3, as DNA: TGTGCCAGCAGTAAATTTAATTCACCCCTCCACTTT.

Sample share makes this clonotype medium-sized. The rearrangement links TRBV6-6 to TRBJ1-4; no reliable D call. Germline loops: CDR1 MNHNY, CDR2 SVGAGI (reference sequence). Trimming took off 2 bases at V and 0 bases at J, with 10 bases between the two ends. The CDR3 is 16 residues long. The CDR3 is CASSYVLITTNEKLFF. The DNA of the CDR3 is TGTGCCAGCAGTTACGTTCTGATCACAACTAATGAAAAACTGTTTTTT.

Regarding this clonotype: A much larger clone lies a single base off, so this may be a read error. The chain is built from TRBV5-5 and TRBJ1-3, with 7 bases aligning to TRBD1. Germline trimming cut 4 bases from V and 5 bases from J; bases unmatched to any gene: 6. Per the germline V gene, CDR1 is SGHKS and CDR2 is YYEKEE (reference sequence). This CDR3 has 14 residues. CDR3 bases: TGTGCCAGCAGCCTCGGGACAGCTAGAAACACCATATATTTT. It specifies CASSLGTARNTIYF.

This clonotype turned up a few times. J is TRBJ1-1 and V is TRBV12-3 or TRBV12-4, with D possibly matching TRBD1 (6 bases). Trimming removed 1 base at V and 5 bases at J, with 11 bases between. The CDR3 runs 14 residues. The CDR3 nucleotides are TGTGCCAGCAGTTTAGAGGGGGGGAGGACTGAAGCTTTCTTT. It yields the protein CASSLEGGRTEAFF.

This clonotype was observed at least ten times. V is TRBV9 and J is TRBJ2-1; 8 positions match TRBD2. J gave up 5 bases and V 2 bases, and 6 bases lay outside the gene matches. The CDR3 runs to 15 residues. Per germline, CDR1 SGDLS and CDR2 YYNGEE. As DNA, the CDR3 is TGTGCCAGCAGCGTGTTAGCGGGGCCTCACAATGAGCAGTTCTTC. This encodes CASSVLAGPHNEQFF.

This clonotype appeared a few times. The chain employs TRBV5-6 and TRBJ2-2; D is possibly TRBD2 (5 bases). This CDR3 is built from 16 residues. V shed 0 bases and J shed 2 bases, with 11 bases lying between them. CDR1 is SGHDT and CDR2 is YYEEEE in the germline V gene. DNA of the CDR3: TGTGCCAGCAGCTTGGTTCCGACGGGAAACACCGGGGAGCTGTTTTTT. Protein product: CASSLVPTGNTGELFF. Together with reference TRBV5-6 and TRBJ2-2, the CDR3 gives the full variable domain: DAGVTQSPTHLIKTRGQQVTLRCSPKSGHDTVSWYQQALGQGPQFIFQYYEEEERQRGNFPDRFSGHQFPNYSSELNVNALLLGDSALYLCASSLVPTGNTGELFFGEGSRLTVL.

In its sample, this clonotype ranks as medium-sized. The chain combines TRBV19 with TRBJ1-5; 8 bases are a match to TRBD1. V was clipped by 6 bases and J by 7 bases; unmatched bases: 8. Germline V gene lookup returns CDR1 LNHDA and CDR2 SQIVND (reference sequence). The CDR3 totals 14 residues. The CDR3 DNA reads TGTGCCAGTAGATCTGACAGGGGTTTCCAGCCCCAGCATTTT. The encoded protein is CASRSDRGFQPQHF.

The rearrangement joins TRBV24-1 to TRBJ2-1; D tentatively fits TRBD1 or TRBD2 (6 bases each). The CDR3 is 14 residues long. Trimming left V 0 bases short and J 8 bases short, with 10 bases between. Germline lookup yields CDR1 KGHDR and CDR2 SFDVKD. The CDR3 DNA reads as TGTGCCACCAGTGATTTGCGGAGGGGGTATGAGCAGTTCTTC. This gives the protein CATSDLRRGYEQFF.

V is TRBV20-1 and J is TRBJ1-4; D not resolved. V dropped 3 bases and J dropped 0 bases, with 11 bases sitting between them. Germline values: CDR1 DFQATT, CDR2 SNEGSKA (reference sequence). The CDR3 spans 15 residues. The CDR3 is CSASSGPATNEKLFF. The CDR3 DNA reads TGCAGTGCTAGTTCCGGGCCAGCAACTAATGAAAAACTGTTTTTT.

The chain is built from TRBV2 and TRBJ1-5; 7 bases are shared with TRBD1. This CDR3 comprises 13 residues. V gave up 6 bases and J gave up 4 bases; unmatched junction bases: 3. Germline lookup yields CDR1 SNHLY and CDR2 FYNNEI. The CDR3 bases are TGTGCCAGCAGGGGGGACAGTAATCAGCCCCAGCATTTT. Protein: CASRGDSNQPQHF.

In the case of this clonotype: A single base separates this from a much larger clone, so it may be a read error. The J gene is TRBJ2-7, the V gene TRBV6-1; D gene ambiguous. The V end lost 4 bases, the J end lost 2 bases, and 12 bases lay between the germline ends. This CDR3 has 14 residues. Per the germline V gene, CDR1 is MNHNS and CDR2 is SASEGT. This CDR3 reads CASSAQIQTYEQYF. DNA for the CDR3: TGTGCCAGCAGTGCCCAGATACAGACCTACGAGCAGTACTTC.

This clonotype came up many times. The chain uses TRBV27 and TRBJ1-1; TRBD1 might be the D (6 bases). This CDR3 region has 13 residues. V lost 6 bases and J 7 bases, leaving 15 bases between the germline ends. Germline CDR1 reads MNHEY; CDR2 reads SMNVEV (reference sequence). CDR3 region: CASSHLRGFEAFF. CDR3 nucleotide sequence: TGTGCCAGCAGCCACCTTAGGGGGTTTGAAGCTTTCTTT.

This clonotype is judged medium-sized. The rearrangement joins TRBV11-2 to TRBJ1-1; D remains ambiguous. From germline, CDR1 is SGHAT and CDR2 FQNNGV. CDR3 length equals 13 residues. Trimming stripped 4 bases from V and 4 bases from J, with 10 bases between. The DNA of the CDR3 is TGTGCCAGCAGCTCCCAGGAGGGCACTGAAGCTTTCTTT. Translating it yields CASSSQEGTEAFF.

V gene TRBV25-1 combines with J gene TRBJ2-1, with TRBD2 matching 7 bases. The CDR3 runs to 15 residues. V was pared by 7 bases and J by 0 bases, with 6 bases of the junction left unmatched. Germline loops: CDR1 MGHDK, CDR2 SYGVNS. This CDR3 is CASTERGGSYNEQFF. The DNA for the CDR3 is TGTGCCAGCACCGAGCGCGGGGGCTCCTACAATGAGCAGTTCTTC.

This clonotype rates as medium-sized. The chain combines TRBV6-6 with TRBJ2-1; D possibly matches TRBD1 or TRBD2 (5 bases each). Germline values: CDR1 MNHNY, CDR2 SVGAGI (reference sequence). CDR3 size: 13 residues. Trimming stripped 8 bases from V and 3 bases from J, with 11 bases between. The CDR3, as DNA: TGTGCCAGCCGACGGGACGGCTACAATGAGCAGTTCTTC. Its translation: CASRRDGYNEQFF.

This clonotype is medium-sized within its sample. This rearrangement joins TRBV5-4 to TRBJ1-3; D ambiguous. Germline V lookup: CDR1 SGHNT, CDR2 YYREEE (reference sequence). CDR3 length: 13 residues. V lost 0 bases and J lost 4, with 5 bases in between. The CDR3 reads CASSLAQGNTIYF. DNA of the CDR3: TGTGCCAGCAGCTTGGCCCAGGGAAACACCATATATTTT.

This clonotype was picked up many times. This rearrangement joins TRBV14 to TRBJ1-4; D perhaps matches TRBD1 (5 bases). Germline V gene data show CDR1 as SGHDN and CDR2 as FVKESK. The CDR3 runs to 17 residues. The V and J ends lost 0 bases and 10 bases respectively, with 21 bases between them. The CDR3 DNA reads TGTGCCAGCAGCCAAGATCCTCCCGGACTTAGGAGGGGAAAACTGTTTTTT. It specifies CASSQDPPGLRRGKLFF.

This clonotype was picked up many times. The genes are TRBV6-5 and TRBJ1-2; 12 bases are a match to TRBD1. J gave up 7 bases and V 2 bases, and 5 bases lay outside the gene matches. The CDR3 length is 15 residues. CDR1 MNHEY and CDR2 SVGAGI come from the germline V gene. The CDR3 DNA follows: TGTGCCAGCAGTTACGCCGGGACAGGGGGCATTGGCTACACCTTC. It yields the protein CASSYAGTGGIGYTF.

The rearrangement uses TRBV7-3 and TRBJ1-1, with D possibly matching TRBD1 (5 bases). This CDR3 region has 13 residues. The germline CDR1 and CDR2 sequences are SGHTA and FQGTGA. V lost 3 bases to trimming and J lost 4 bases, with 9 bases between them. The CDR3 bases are TGTGCCAGCAGCTTGTTTCAGGGCACTGAAGCTTTCTTT. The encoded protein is CASSLFQGTEAFF.

The CDR3 bases are TGTGCCAGCAGTTACTGGGGACAGAACGTTGGCTACACCTTC. Encoded protein: CASSYWGQNVGYTF. The chain has TRBV6-5 and TRBJ1-2, with 7 positions matching TRBD1. The CDR3 length is 14 residues. Germline loops: CDR1 MNHEY, CDR2 SVGAGI. The J segment lost 7 bases and the V segment lost 1 base, leaving 6 bases of the junction unmatched.

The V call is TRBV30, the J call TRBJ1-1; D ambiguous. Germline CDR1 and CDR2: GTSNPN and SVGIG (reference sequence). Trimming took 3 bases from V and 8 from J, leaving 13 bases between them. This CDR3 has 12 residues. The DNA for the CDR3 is TGTGCCTGGAGCGGACCAGGTGTCGAAGCTTTCTTT. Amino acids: CAWSGPGVEAFF.

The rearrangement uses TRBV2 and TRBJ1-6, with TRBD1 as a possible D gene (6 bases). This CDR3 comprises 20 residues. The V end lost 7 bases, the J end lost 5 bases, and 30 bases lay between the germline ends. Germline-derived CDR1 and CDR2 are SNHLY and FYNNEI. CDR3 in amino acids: CASTSRPGHATHTNNSPLHF. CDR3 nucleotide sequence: TGTGCCAGCACCTCTCGACCGGGACACGCGACCCATACCAATAATTCACCCCTCCACTTT.

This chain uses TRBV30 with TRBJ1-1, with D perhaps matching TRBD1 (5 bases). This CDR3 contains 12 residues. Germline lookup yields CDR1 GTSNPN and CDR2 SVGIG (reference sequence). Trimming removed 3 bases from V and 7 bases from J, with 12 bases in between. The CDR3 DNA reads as TGTGCCTGGAGGGCCACAGGTCATGAAGCTTTCTTT. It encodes CAWRATGHEAFF.

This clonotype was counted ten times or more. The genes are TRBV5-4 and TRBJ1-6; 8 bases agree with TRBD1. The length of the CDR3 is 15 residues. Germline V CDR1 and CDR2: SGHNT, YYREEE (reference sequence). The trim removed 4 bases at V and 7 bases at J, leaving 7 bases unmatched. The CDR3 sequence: CASSVMTGDNSPLHF. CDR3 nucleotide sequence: TGTGCCAGCAGCGTGATGACAGGGGACAATTCACCCCTCCACTTT.

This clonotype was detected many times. The CDR3 sequence is CATSRDVRRGSPLHF. CDR3 DNA sequence: TGTGCCACCAGCAGAGATGTCCGCCGGGGTTCACCCCTCCACTTT. J is TRBJ1-6 and V is TRBV15; no clear D. V was cut by 0 bases and J by 9 bases, with 12 bases left in between. This CDR3 has 15 amino acids. The germline V gene encodes CDR1 LNHNV and CDR2 YYDKDF (reference sequence).

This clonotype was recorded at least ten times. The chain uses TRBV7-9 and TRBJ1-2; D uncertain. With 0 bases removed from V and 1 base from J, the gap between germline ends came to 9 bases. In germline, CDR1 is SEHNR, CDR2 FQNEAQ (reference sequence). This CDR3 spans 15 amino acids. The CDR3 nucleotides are TGTGCCAGCAGCTTAGCTGAGACACTTAACTATGGCTACACCTTC. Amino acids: CASSLAETLNYGYTF.

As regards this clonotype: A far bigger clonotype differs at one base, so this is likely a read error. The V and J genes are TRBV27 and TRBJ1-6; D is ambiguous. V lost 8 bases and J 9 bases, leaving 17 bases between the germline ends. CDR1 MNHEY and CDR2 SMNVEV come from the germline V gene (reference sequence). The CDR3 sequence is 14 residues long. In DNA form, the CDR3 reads TGTGCCAGCCGCCGCCGAGATGTTGGTTCACCCCTCCACTTT. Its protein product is CASRRRDVGSPLHF.

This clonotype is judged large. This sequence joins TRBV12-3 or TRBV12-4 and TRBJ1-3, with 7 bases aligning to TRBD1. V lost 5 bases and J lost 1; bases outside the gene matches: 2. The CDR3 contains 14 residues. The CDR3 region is CASSEQGSGNTIYF. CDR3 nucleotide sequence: TGTGCCAGCAGTGAACAGGGGTCTGGAAACACCATATATTTT.

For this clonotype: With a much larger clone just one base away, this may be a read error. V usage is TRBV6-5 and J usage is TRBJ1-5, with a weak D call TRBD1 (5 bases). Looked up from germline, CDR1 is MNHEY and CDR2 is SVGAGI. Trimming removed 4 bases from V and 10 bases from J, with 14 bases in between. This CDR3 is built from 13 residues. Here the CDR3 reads CASSLGRRDPQHF. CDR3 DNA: TGTGCCAGCAGTTTGGGGCGGCGGGATCCCCAGCATTTT.